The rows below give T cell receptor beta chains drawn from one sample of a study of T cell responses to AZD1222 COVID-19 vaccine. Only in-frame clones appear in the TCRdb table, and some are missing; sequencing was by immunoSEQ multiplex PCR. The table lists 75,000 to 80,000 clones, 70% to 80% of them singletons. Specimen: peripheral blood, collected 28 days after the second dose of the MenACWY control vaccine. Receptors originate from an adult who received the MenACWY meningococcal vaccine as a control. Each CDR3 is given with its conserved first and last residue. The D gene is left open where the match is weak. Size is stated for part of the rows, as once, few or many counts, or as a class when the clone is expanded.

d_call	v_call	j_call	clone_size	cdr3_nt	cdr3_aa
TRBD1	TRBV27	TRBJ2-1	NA	TGTGCCAGCAGTCACGGACAGGGGGCGAGGATTGAGCAGTTCTTC	CASSHGQGARIEQFF
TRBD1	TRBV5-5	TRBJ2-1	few	TGTGCCAGCAGCTTCTCGACAGGGCCCAATGAGCAGTTCTTC	CASSFSTGPNEQFF
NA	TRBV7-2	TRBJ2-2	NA	TGTGCCAGCAGCTTAGTGGTAGCGAGAGGGGGCGGGGAGCTGTTTTTT	CASSLVVARGGGELFF
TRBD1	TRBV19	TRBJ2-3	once	TGTGCCAGTAGTAAGGACAGGGGCACAGATACGCAGTATTTT	CASSKDRGTDTQYF
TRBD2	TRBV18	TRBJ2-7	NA	TGTGCCAGCTCACCGAGCGGGACCTACGAGCAGTACTTC	CASSPSGTYEQYF
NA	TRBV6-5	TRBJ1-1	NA	TGTGCCAGCAGCGGACATACTAACACTGAAGCTTTCTTT	CASSGHTNTEAFF
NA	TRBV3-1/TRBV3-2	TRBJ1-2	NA	TGTGCCAGCAGCCAAGAGGGCAGCTATGGCTACACCTTC	CASSQEGSYGYTF
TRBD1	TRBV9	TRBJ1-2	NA	TGTGCCAGCAGCGTAGGGGACGGATGGACAGGGGATGACTATGGCTACACCTTC	CASSVGDGWTGDDYGYTF
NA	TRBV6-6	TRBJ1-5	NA	TGTGCCAGCAGTCCTTATAGGGACCGCAGCAATCAGCCCCAGCATTTT	CASSPYRDRSNQPQHF
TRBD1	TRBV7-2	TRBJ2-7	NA	TGTGCCAGCAGCTCGGGACAGGGGGCTTCCTACGAGCAGTACTTC	CASSSGQGASYEQYF
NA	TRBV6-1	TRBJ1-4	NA	TGTGCCAGCAGTGCAAACGTGGGCAGGATGGGAACTAATGAAAAACTGTTTTTT	CASSANVGRMGTNEKLFF
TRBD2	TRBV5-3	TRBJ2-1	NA	TGTGCCAGAAGCTCTTGGACTAGCGGGTGCTTGTATTGGTTCAATGAGCAGTTCTTC	CARSSWTSGCLYWFNEQFF
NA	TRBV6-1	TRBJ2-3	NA	TGTGCCAGCAGTGATCGGAACGACGACACAGATACGCAGTATTTT	CASSDRNDDTDTQYF
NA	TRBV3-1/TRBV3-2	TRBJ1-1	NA	TGTGCCAGCAGCCCGGACTTAGCCACTGAAGCTTTCTTT	CASSPDLATEAFF
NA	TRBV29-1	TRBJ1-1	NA	TGCAGCGTCCTCGGGGGGGTTGGGACTGAAGCTTTCTTT	CSVLGGVGTEAFF
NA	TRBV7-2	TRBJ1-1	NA	TGTGCCAGCAGCCAAGGTCGGAACACTGAAGCTTTCTTT	CASSQGRNTEAFF
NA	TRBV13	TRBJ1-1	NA	TGTGCCAGCAGCCCGGGGACCGGGGGAATCGCTGAAGCTTTCTTT	CASSPGTGGIAEAFF
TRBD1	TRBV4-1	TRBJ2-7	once	TGCGCCAGCAGCCAAGATACAGGGACAGTAGCTTGGGAGCAGTACTTC	CASSQDTGTVAWEQYF
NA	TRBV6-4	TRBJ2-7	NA	TGTGCCACCGGCTCTGGGCTGGACACACCCTACGAGCAGTACTTC	CATGSGLDTPYEQYF
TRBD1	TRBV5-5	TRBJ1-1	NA	TGTGCCAGCAGCTTTGGGACAGAAGGGGCTTTCTTT	CASSFGTEGAFF
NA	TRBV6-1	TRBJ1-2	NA	TGTGCCAGCAGTGAATATGACTATGGCTACACCTTC	CASSEYDYGYTF
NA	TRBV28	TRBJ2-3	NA	TGTGCCAGCAGCCCAGTGGAAGATACGCAGTATTTT	CASSPVEDTQYF